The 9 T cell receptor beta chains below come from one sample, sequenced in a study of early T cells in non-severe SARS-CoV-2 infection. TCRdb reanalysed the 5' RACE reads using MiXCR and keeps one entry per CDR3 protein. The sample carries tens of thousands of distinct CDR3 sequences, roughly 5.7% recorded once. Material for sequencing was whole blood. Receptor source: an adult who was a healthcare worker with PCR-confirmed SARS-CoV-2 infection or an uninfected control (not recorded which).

The CDR3 sequence: CASRRTQENSPLHF. The CDR3 coding sequence is TGCGCCAGCAGACGAACTCAAGAAAATTCACCCCTCCACTTT. V and J are TRBV4-3 and TRBJ1-6; D ambiguous. CDR1 and CDR2 (germline): LGHNA, YSLEER. V lost 6 bases and J 7 bases, leaving 13 bases between the germline ends. The length of the CDR3 is 14 residues.

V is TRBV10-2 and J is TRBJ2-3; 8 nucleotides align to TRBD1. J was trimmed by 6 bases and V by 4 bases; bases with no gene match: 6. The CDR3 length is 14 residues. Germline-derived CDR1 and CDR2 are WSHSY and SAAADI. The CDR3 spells CASSARSGGDTQYF. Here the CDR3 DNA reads TGCGCCAGCAGTGCCAGGTCAGGGGGCGATACGCAGTATTTT.

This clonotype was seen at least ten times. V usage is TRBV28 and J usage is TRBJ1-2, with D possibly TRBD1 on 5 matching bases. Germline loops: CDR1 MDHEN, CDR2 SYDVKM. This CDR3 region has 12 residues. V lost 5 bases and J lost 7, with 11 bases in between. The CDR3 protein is CASSPDRLGYTF. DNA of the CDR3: TGTGCCAGCAGTCCTGACAGACTTGGCTACACCTTC.

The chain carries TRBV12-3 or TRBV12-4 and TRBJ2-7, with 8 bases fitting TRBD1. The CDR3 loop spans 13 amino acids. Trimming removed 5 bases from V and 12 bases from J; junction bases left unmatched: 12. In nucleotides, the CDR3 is TGTGCCAGCAGTACCGGACAGGGCCTCAGGCGGTACTTC. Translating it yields CASSTGQGLRRYF.

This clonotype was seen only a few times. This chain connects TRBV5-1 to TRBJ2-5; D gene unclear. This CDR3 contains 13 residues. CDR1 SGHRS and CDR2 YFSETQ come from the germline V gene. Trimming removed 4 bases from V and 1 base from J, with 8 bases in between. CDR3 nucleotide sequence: TGCGCCAGCAGCCGCTCCCGCCAAGAGACCCAGTACTTC. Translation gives CASSRSRQETQYF.

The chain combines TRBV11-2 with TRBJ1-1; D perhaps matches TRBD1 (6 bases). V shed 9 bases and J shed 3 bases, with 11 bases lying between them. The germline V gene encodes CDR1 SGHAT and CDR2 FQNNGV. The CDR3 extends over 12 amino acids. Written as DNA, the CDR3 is TGTGCCAGTTTAGGGGGGGACACTGAAGCTTTCTTT. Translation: CASLGGDTEAFF.

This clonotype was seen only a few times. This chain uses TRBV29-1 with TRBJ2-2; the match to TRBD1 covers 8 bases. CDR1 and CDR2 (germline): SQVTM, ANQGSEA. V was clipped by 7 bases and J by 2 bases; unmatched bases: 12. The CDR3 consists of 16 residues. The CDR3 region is CSARGRGLSNTGELFF. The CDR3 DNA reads TGCAGCGCCCGGGGCAGGGGGCTTTCAAACACCGGGGAGCTGTTTTTT.

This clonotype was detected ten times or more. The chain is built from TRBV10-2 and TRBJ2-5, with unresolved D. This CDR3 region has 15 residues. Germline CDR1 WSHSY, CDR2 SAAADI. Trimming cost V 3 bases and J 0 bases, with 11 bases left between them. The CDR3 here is CASSERGLYQETQYF. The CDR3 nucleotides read TGCGCCAGCAGTGAACGTGGGTTGTACCAAGAGACCCAGTACTTC.

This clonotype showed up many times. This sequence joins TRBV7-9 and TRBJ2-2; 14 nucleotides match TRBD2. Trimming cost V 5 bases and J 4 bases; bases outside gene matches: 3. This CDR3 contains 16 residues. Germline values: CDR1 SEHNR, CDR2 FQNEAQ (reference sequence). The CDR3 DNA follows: TGTGCCAGCAGCAGACTAGCGGGAGGGCGCACCGGGGAGCTGTTTTTT. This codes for CASSRLAGGRTGELFF.